The 18 T cell receptor beta chains given below trace back to one sample, sequenced in a study of cytomegalovirus exposure and HLA in healthy donors. Both 60 Vbeta primers and 13 Jbeta primers went into the PCR. The data were produced by immunoSEQ multiplex PCR, yet TCRdb's version contains in-frame clones alone and is incomplete. The listing contains 35,000 to 45,000 clones. What was sequenced was PBMCs. The origin of the receptors is a human donor in good health.

The V call is TRBV4-2, the J call TRBJ2-6; perhaps TRBD1 as D (5 bases). The length of the CDR3 is 17 residues. The V and J ends lost 2 bases and 1 base respectively, with 12 bases between them. Germline-derived CDR1 and CDR2 are LGHNA and YNFKEQ. The CDR3: CASSQTDRESGANVLTF. The CDR3 DNA reads TGTGCCAGCAGCCAAACCGACAGAGAATCTGGGGCCAACGTCCTGACTTTC.

This chain joins TRBV11-2 and TRBJ1-1; 8 bases map to TRBD1. The CDR3 extends over 14 amino acids. From germline, CDR1 is SGHAT and CDR2 FQNNGV. V was pared by 4 bases and J by 8 bases, with 9 bases of the junction left unmatched. The CDR3 loop reads CASSSGQGKVEAFF. CDR3 sequence (DNA): TGTGCCAGCAGCTCCGGACAGGGAAAAGTCGAAGCTTTCTTT.

The chain combines TRBV29-1 with TRBJ1-1, with no clear D. CDR3 length equals 14 residues. CDR1 and CDR2 from the germline V gene are SQVTM and ANQGSEA. Deletions cut 0 bases from V and 1 base from J, with 9 bases between. CDR3 region: CSVEDPAGNTEAFF. The CDR3 DNA reads TGCAGCGTTGAAGATCCTGCAGGGAACACTGAAGCTTTCTTT. The full variable domain, completed using reference TRBV29-1 and TRBJ1-1, is SAVISQKPSRDICQRGTSLTIQCQVDSQVTMMFWYRQQPGQSLTLIATANQGSEATYESGFVIDKFPISRPNLTFSTLTVSNMSPEDSSIYLCSVEDPAGNTEAFFGQGTRLTVV.

The rearrangement links TRBV28 to TRBJ1-2; possibly TRBD1 for D (6 bases). With 5 bases removed from V and 8 bases from J, the gap between germline ends came to 15 bases. Germline assignment: CDR1 MDHEN and CDR2 SYDVKM. This CDR3 comprises 13 residues. This CDR3 is CASSRTDLWGYTF. The CDR3 nucleotides read TGTGCCAGCAGTCGGACAGACCTTTGGGGCTACACCTTC.

The chain uses TRBV9 and TRBJ2-1; 11 nucleotides agree with TRBD2. CDR3 length equals 16 residues. The J segment lost 4 bases and the V segment lost 4 bases, leaving 7 bases of the junction unmatched. Germline V gives CDR1 SGDLS, CDR2 YYNGEE. CDR3 DNA: TGTGCCAGCAGCCCTTTGACTAGCGGGACTTACAATGAGCAGTTCTTC. Translation: CASSPLTSGTYNEQFF.

This rearrangement joins TRBV19 to TRBJ2-2; D is possibly TRBD2 (6 bases). CDR3 length equals 14 residues. V was clipped by 6 bases and J by 4 bases, with 12 bases between them. Germline V gives CDR1 LNHDA, CDR2 SQIVND (reference sequence). The CDR3 reads CASRKGSGTGELFF. The CDR3 coding sequence is TGTGCCAGTAGGAAGGGTAGCGGCACCGGGGAGCTGTTTTTT.

The chain employs TRBV14 and TRBJ2-7; TRBD1 aligns across 8 bases. Germline CDR1 SGHDN, CDR2 FVKESK. V lost 3 bases and J lost 0; bases outside the gene matches: 4. This CDR3 is 15 amino acids long. CDR3 coding DNA: TGTGCCAGCAGCCAGACGGGACAGGACTCCTACGAGCAGTACTTC. The encoded protein is CASSQTGQDSYEQYF.

This chain uses TRBV5-1 with TRBJ2-7; D gene ambiguous. V lost 3 bases and J 0 bases, leaving 7 bases between the germline ends. The CDR3 runs 13 residues. Per the germline V gene, CDR1 is SGHRS and CDR2 is YFSETQ. CDR3 loop: CASSSGASYEQYF. CDR3 in DNA: TGCGCCAGCAGCTCTGGAGCCTCCTACGAGCAGTACTTC.

The chain has TRBV19 and TRBJ2-1; possibly TRBD2 for D (5 bases). The V and J ends lost 6 bases and 9 bases respectively, with 24 bases between them. The CDR3 is 16 residues long. Germline values: CDR1 LNHDA, CDR2 SQIVND (reference sequence). The CDR3 protein is CASSPRGDYLSGEQFF. CDR3 DNA: TGTGCCAGTAGCCCCCGGGGTGACTATTTGTCAGGTGAGCAGTTCTTC. The full variable domain, in which reference TRBV19 and TRBJ2-1 provide the parts outside the CDR3, is DGGITQSPKYLFRKEGQNVTLSCEQNLNHDAMYWYRQDPGQGLRLIYYSQIVNDFQKGDIAEGYSVSREKKESFPLTVTSAQKNPTAFYLCASSPRGDYLSGEQFFGPGTRLTVL.

The chain couples TRBV19 to TRBJ1-5; D possibly corresponds to TRBD1 (6 bases). This CDR3 has 14 residues. V dropped 9 bases and J dropped 2 bases, with 14 bases sitting between them. Germline assignment: CDR1 LNHDA and CDR2 SQIVND (reference sequence). This CDR3 is CASKQGQGNQPQHF. The CDR3, as DNA: TGTGCCAGCAAACAGGGTCAGGGCAATCAGCCCCAGCATTTT.

This chain links TRBV7-2 with TRBJ2-3; D gene ambiguous. Germline CDR1 SGHTA, CDR2 FQGNSA. This CDR3 comprises 14 residues. Trimming pared 4 bases from V and 5 bases from J, leaving 13 bases between. The chain's CDR3 is CASSSRINGDTQYF. The DNA for the CDR3 is TGTGCCAGCAGCTCGAGGATAAATGGAGATACGCAGTATTTT.

The V call is TRBV10-3, the J call TRBJ1-6, with D possibly TRBD1 on 6 matching bases. Germline lookup yields CDR1 ENHRY and CDR2 SYGVKD. V dropped 6 bases and J dropped 7 bases, with 22 bases sitting between them. The CDR3 extends over 17 amino acids. CDR3 in DNA: TGTGCCATCAGCCCAACCCAGGGCGGGGGCCGAAATTCACCCCTCCACTTT. It specifies CAISPTQGGGRNSPLHF.

The DNA of the CDR3 is TGTGCCTGGAGAGGTGGGGGAGGTGTATCCGGGGAGCTGTTTTTT. Translated, it gives CAWRGGGGVSGELFF. The rearrangement uses TRBV30 and TRBJ2-2; tentative D call: TRBD2 (6 bases). V was shortened by 3 bases and J by 6 bases, with 17 bases between the two germline ends. Germline values: CDR1 GTSNPN, CDR2 SVGIG (reference sequence). The CDR3 runs to 15 residues. The full variable domain, in which reference TRBV30 and TRBJ2-2 provide the parts outside the CDR3, is SQTIHQWPATLVQPVGSPLSLECTVEGTSNPNLYWYRQAAGRGLQLLFYSVGIGQISSEVPQNLSASRPQDRQFILSSKKLLLSDSGFYLCAWRGGGGVSGELFFGEGSRLTVL.

The CDR3, as DNA: TGTGCCAGCAGCGTCCCGGAGGGCAGGGGGATCCCTGAAGCTTTCTTT. Translating it yields CASSVPEGRGIPEAFF. The J gene is TRBJ1-1, the V gene TRBV9; TRBD1 matches 7 bases. The V segment lost 2 bases and the J segment 6 bases; nucleotides outside the gene matches: 13. The CDR3 spans 16 residues. The V gene's germline CDR1 is SGDLS and CDR2 YYNGEE.

The chain carries TRBV5-1 and TRBJ2-3, with D perhaps TRBD2 (7 bases). The germline V gene has CDR1 SGHRS and CDR2 YFSETQ. There are 16 residues in the CDR3. The germline V and J ends were trimmed by 4 bases and 4 bases, with 19 bases remaining between them. DNA of the CDR3: TGCGCCAGCAGCCCGGGGGCGGGGGTAATGGCAGATACGCAGTATTTT. Its protein product is CASSPGAGVMADTQYF.

This rearrangement joins TRBV5-1 to TRBJ2-7, with 9 positions matching TRBD1. Germline V gene data show CDR1 as SGHRS and CDR2 as YFSETQ. The V segment lost 4 bases and the J segment 4 bases; nucleotides outside the gene matches: 6. This CDR3 has 14 amino acids. The CDR3 loop is CASSTDRGGYEQYF. The CDR3 DNA sequence: TGCGCCAGCAGCACGGACAGGGGCGGGTACGAGCAGTACTTC.

The genes are TRBV2 and TRBJ2-2, with D unclear. The CDR3 has 11 amino acids. The germline gives CDR1 SNHLY, CDR2 FYNNEI. Deletions cut 7 bases from V and 6 bases from J, with 6 bases between. Here the CDR3 DNA reads TGTGCCAGCACCTTTTCCGGGGAGCTGTTTTTT. It is translated as CASTFSGELFF.

The V call is TRBV29-1, the J call TRBJ1-1; D not certain. Germline V gene sequence: CDR1 SQVTM, CDR2 ANQGSEA. The germline V and J ends were trimmed by 3 bases and 5 bases, with 7 bases remaining between them. This CDR3 comprises 11 residues. CDR3 nucleotides: TGCAGCGTTGACCCGTTTACTGAAGCTTTCTTT. Translating it yields CSVDPFTEAFF.